This T cell receptor beta chain was obtained from a study of vaccination and CD4 T cells after COVID-19. About the study: With about ten mild cases and one severe, convalescent patients were SARS-CoV-2 positive by nasal swab PCR. Stimulation of cells relied on overlapping spike peptides derived from SARS-CoV-2, HCoV-NL63, HCoV-OC43 and HCoV-229E.

As to this clonotype: The antigen is not known.

The treatment denotes: approximately 9-day PBMC culture with coronavirus spike peptide pools or control peptides (ViraFEST assay). The ViraFEST method relied on peptide pools to expand antigen-specific T cells, followed by TCR sequencing. Scientists ran DNA taken from cultured CD4+ T cells through the Oncomine TCR Beta short-read assay for sequencing. TCRdb reprocessed the PCR reads via MiXCR and lists one record per CDR3 protein. Here the sample spans about 17,000 distinct CDR3 sequences, 31% being singletons. With 3 bases clipped from V and 3 bases from J, the junction kept 8 bases outside the gene matches. This CDR3 comprises 16 residues. The germline gives CDR1 SGHAT, CDR2 FQNNGV.

Sequencing was performed on cultured CD4+ T cells from blood. The rearrangement joins TRBV11-2 to TRBJ1-3, with 7 bases aligning to TRBD1. The clonotype originates from a human donor with COVID-19. The CDR3 DNA reads TGTGCCAGCAGCTTGGCCCGCTGGACAGGTGGAAACACCATATATTTT. Its translation: CASSLARWTGGNTIYF.